This section outlines one T cell receptor (beta chain) sequence together with its context. Its antigen is not known. TCRdb independently ran MiXCR on the reads; one entry per CDR3 protein. The sample lists 150,000 to 200,000 distinct CDR3 sequences; about 15% were seen once. The germline gives CDR1 SGHVS, CDR2 FNYEAQ. This CDR3 has 16 amino acids. The V gene end was trimmed by 2 bases and the J gene end by 6 bases; junction bases not matched to a gene: 4. This entry comes from a study of T cell repertoires in cytomegalovirus infection. Whole-study context: CMV infection plus the matching HLA type was flagged by public TCR beta signatures. Study outcomes and limitations: The cumulative frequency of public TCR beta families identified carriers of CMV plus the relevant HLA. The ex vivo response was dominated by HLA-C-restricted CMV-specific TCR beta clonotypes.

Sequenced: CD8+ T cells from PBMCs. This rearrangement joins TRBV7-6 to TRBJ2-1; 13 bases line up with TRBD2. The clonotype comes from a human donor in good health (CMV status not recorded). Some clones in this sample may be carry-over from other donors' samples. The CDR3 DNA reads as TGTGCCAGCAGCTTACGGGGACTAGCGGGGCCCAATGAGCAGTTCTTC. It yields the protein CASSLRGLAGPNEQFF.